Below, 20 T cell receptor beta chains from the same sample are listed, as sequenced in a study of blood T cell repertoires in COVID-19. TCRdb's copy holds only in-frame clones and misses some; the assay was immunoSEQ multiplex PCR. Of roughly 300,000 clones in the sample, 85% were seen once. Material for sequencing was peripheral blood. These receptors all come from a human donor in a cohort sampled during active COVID-19.

The V call is TRBV5-8, the J call TRBJ1-2; D is undetermined. Deletions cut 1 base from V and 6 bases from J, with 13 bases between. The germline V gene has CDR1 SGHTS and CDR2 YDEGEE. The CDR3 length is 14 residues. In DNA, the CDR3 is TGTGCCAGCAGCTTGTTTACTCGGGAGGATGGCTACACCTTC. It is translated as CASSLFTREDGYTF.

The chain employs TRBV18 and TRBJ2-4; D is perhaps TRBD1 (8 bases). Germline lookup yields CDR1 KGHSH and CDR2 LQKENI. The CDR3 has 15 amino acids. V lost 2 bases and J lost 4, with 12 bases in between. In DNA, the CDR3 is TGTGCCAGCTCACCAGGACAGGGAGGGAAAAACATTCAGTACTTC. This codes for CASSPGQGGKNIQYF. Looking up the rest from reference TRBV18 and TRBJ2-4 gives the full variable domain: NAGVMQNPRHLVRRRGQEARLRCSPMKGHSHVYWYRQLPEEGLKFMVYLQKENIIDESGMPKERFSAEFPKEGPSILRIQQVVRGDSAAYFCASSPGQGGKNIQYFGAGTRLSVL.

The chain recombines TRBV9 with TRBJ2-2, with D unresolved. CDR1 and CDR2 (germline): SGDLS, YYNGEE. Deletions cut 5 bases from V and 3 bases from J, with 11 bases between. The CDR3 spans 14 residues. CDR3: CASRPDGYTGELFF. CDR3 nucleotide sequence: TGTGCCAGCAGGCCCGACGGGTACACCGGGGAGCTGTTTTTT.

The V and J genes are TRBV29-1 and TRBJ2-3; the match to TRBD1 covers 8 bases. CDR3 size: 13 residues. The germline V gene has CDR1 SQVTM and CDR2 ANQGSEA. With 6 bases clipped from V and 10 bases from J, the junction kept 12 bases outside the gene matches. CDR3 loop: CSVTSTDRGAQYF. The CDR3 nucleotides are TGCAGCGTCACCTCTACTGACAGGGGAGCGCAGTATTTT.

The chain links TRBV5-8 to TRBJ2-7, with a tentative D call TRBD1 (6 bases). This CDR3 has 13 residues. CDR1 is SGHTS, CDR2 YDEGEE, per germline. Trimming left V 2 bases short and J 6 bases short, with 12 bases between. The CDR3 coding sequence is TGTGCCAGCAGCTTTCAGGGGCGGACCGAGCAGTACTTC. Its protein is CASSFQGRTEQYF.

J is TRBJ1-6 and V is TRBV7-6; D ambiguous. The germline gives CDR1 SGHVS, CDR2 FNYEAQ. This CDR3 contains 13 residues. V dropped 1 base and J dropped 7 bases, with 5 bases sitting between them. The CDR3 reads CASSLGGNSPLHF. CDR3 DNA: TGTGCCAGCAGCTTAGGAGGGAATTCACCCCTCCACTTT. Filled out from reference TRBV7-6 and TRBJ1-6, the complete variable domain reads GAGVSQSPRYKVTKRGQDVALRCDPISGHVSLYWYRQALGQGPEFLTYFNYEAQQDKSGLPNDRFSAERPEGSISTLTIQRTEQRDSAMYRCASSLGGNSPLHFGNGTRLTVT.

The V gene is TRBV15, the J gene TRBJ2-3; 11 nucleotides match TRBD2. This CDR3 region has 16 residues. CDR1 is LNHNV and CDR2 is YYDKDF in the germline V gene (reference sequence). The V and J ends lost 5 bases and 3 bases, in that order; junction bases with no gene match: 7. The CDR3 protein is CATSVSGRARTDTQYF. The CDR3 DNA reads TGTGCCACCAGCGTTAGCGGGAGGGCCCGGACAGATACGCAGTATTTT.

The chain has TRBV7-9 and TRBJ1-2, with a tentative D call TRBD1 (5 bases). The germline V gene encodes CDR1 SEHNR and CDR2 FQNEAQ (reference sequence). V was pared by 7 bases and J by 1 base, with 19 bases between. The CDR3 has 16 amino acids. CDR3 amino acids: CASTKSPDSYNYGYTF. Here the CDR3 DNA reads TGTGCCAGCACCAAATCACCAGACAGCTATAACTATGGCTACACCTTC.

A note on this clone: Other DNA sequences of this sample code for an identical CDR3. The genes are TRBV5-1 and TRBJ2-2; 10 positions match TRBD1. Trimming cost V 4 bases and J 5 bases; bases outside gene matches: 2. The CDR3 consists of 14 residues. The V gene's germline CDR1 is SGHRS and CDR2 YFSETQ. CDR3 loop: CASSPGQGTGELFF. The CDR3 bases are TGCGCCAGCAGCCCGGGACAGGGGACCGGGGAGCTGTTTTTT.

The chain has TRBV4-1 and TRBJ2-3; D not certain. V lost 6 bases to trimming and J lost 7 bases, with 14 bases between them. Germline CDR1 is MGHRA and CDR2 is YSYEKL. The CDR3 is made up of 13 amino acids. The CDR3 coding sequence is TGCGCCAGCAGGCCCCCGGGTACCAATACGCAGTATTTT. Translated: CASRPPGTNTQYF.

The rearrangement links TRBV7-9 to TRBJ2-5; 7 bases are a match to TRBD1. The CDR3 contains 14 residues. The V gene end was trimmed by 0 bases and the J gene end by 5 bases; junction bases not matched to a gene: 3. CDR1 and CDR2 from the germline V gene are SEHNR and FQNEAQ (reference sequence). CDR3 DNA: TGTGCCAGCAGCTTAGCGCTCAGGGGGGAGACCCAGTACTTC. It encodes CASSLALRGETQYF.

The CDR3: CASSRTGGREKLFF. DNA for the CDR3: TGTGCCAGCAGCCGGACAGGGGGACGAGAAAAACTGTTTTTT. The V call is TRBV3-1 (or the pseudogene TRBV3-2), the J call TRBJ1-4, with 10 bases identical to TRBD1. The length of the CDR3 is 14 residues. Germline V gives CDR1 LGHDT, CDR2 YNNKEL (reference sequence). V was clipped by 4 bases and J by 8 bases; unmatched bases: 4.

CDR3 residues: CASSPGGAKNIQYF. CDR3 nucleotide sequence: TGTGCCAGCAGCCCCGGGGGAGCCAAAAACATTCAGTACTTC. The chain carries TRBV5-4 and TRBJ2-4, with a possible D match to TRBD2 (6 bases). The V gene lost 4 bases and the J gene lost 0 bases, with 8 bases spanning the gap. The germline CDR1 and CDR2 sequences are SGHNT and YYREEE (reference sequence). There are 14 residues in the CDR3.

The chain employs TRBV28 and TRBJ1-1; perhaps TRBD1 as D (6 bases). The germline V gene has CDR1 MDHEN and CDR2 SYDVKM. V was cut by 6 bases and J by 2 bases, with 16 bases left in between. The CDR3 has 15 residues. The CDR3 reads CASRGGGGGNTEAFF. The DNA for the CDR3 is TGTGCCAGCAGAGGGGGGGGAGGGGGTAACACTGAAGCTTTCTTT.

The V call is TRBV10-3, the J call TRBJ1-2, with D unclear. Germline V gene sequence: CDR1 ENHRY, CDR2 SYGVKD. This CDR3 contains 15 residues. The germline V and J ends were trimmed by 3 bases and 0 bases, with 11 bases remaining between them. The CDR3 loop is CAISDPRAPNYGYTF. The CDR3 region has the DNA TGTGCCATCAGTGACCCCAGAGCGCCTAACTATGGCTACACCTTC.

The CDR3 is CASSSLAAETQYF. The CDR3 nucleotides read TGTGCCAGCAGCTCACTAGCTGCGGAGACCCAGTACTTC. The V call is TRBV5-4, the J call TRBJ2-5; tentatively, D is TRBD2 (6 bases). The CDR3 is made up of 13 amino acids. Trimming removed 3 bases at V and 5 bases at J, with 11 bases between. Germline V gene sequence: CDR1 SGHNT, CDR2 YYREEE (reference sequence).

This rearrangement joins TRBV7-9 to TRBJ1-2; maybe TRBD1 (5 bases). The CDR3 runs to 14 residues. The ends were cut back, 4 bases at V and 7 bases at J, with 16 bases in the middle. CDR1 is SEHNR and CDR2 is FQNEAQ in the germline V gene (reference sequence). CDR3 bases: TGTGCCAGCAGCTCGGCCGGGACTAACCTTGGCTACACCTTC. This translates into CASSSAGTNLGYTF.

This rearrangement joins TRBV2 to TRBJ2-2; 9 bases fit TRBD2. Trimming at V came to 7 bases and at J to 6 bases, leaving 6 bases not matched to a gene. The CDR3 has 14 amino acids. Per the germline V gene, CDR1 is SNHLY and CDR2 is FYNNEI. The CDR3 coding sequence is TGTGCCAGCACCAAGACTAGCGGCGCCGGGGAGCTGTTTTTT. The encoded protein is CASTKTSGAGELFF.

This chain joins TRBV24-1 and TRBJ1-2, with 10 bases fitting TRBD1. With V trimmed by 3 bases and J by 8 bases, 5 bases remained unmatched. Germline CDR1 KGHDR, CDR2 SFDVKD. The CDR3 extends over 14 amino acids. CDR3 DNA: TGTGCCACCAGTGATCCACGACAGGGGGCCGGCTACACCTTC. Translated: CATSDPRQGAGYTF.

The sample holds one count of this clone. The chain recombines TRBV14 with TRBJ2-7, with unresolved D. V shed 5 bases and J shed 3 bases, with 14 bases lying between them. The germline V gene encodes CDR1 SGHDN and CDR2 FVKESK. The CDR3 spans 14 residues. CDR3 bases: TGTGCCAGCAGCTTAGGTATGACTTACTACGAGCAGTACTTC. This codes for CASSLGMTYYEQYF.